These 27 T cell receptor beta chains originate from one sample sequenced in a study of blood T cell repertoires in COVID-19. Data came from immunoSEQ multiplex PCR; TCRdb stores just in-frame clones and leaves some out. Altogether 150,000 to 200,000 clones are present, 80% to 95% being singletons, with the ten largest covering roughly 1.9%. Sequencing used peripheral blood. The receptors were sampled from a woman in her sixties or seventies with COVID-19, enrolled during active disease.

The chain carries TRBV7-6 and TRBJ2-5; 13 bases are shared with TRBD2. The CDR3 contains 17 residues. Trimming removed 6 bases from V and 5 bases from J; junction bases left unmatched: 12. CDR1 and CDR2 (germline): SGHVS, FNYEAQ. The CDR3, as DNA: TGTGCCAGCAGTCACCGGACTAGCGGGGGCCCCGCGGAGACCCAGTACTTC. Its translation is CASSHRTSGGPAETQYF.

The chain uses TRBV9 and TRBJ1-1, with 10 bases matching TRBD1. Germline CDR1 SGDLS, CDR2 YYNGEE. The CDR3 runs 15 residues. J gave up 5 bases and V 3 bases, and 7 bases lay outside the gene matches. The CDR3 DNA reads as TGTGCCAGCAGCGCAGGGGGACAGGGGAGAACTGAAGCTTTCTTT. Translation: CASSAGGQGRTEAFF.

The rearrangement uses TRBV7-6 and TRBJ1-6, with 7 bases fitting TRBD1. Unmatched junction bases numbered 9, after V lost 1 base and J lost 9 bases. CDR3 size: 16 residues. The germline V gene has CDR1 SGHVS and CDR2 FNYEAQ. Here the CDR3 reads CASSLGGQAVGSPLHF. CDR3 nucleotide sequence: TGTGCCAGCAGCTTAGGAGGACAGGCCGTGGGTTCACCCCTCCACTTT.

This CDR3 reads CASSFSVNTEAFF. In nucleotides, the CDR3 is TGTGCCAGCAGCTTCTCGGTGAACACTGAAGCTTTCTTT. The V call is TRBV7-9, the J call TRBJ1-1; D uncertain. Per germline, CDR1 SEHNR and CDR2 FQNEAQ (reference sequence). This CDR3 comprises 13 residues. V dropped 3 bases and J dropped 0 bases, with 5 bases sitting between them. Supplemented by reference TRBV7-9 and TRBJ1-1, the full variable domain reads DTGVSQNPRHKITKRGQNVTFRCDPISEHNRLYWYRQTLGQGPEFLTYFQNEAQLEKSRLLSDRFSAERPKGSFSTLEIQRTEQGDSAMYLCASSFSVNTEAFFGQGTRLTVV.

This clone was detected once. The rearrangement joins TRBV9 to TRBJ1-4; D is undetermined. V was trimmed by 4 bases and J by 0 bases, leaving 13 bases between them. The CDR3 runs 16 residues. The germline gives CDR1 SGDLS, CDR2 YYNGEE. The CDR3 DNA follows: TGTGCCAGCAGCCCTAACCCAGGTGCAACTAATGAAAAACTGTTTTTT. Its protein product is CASSPNPGATNEKLFF.

This clone was detected only once. The chain carries TRBV6-5 and TRBJ1-2; 7 bases align to TRBD1. Germline V CDR1 and CDR2: MNHEY, SVGAGI. The CDR3 spans 14 residues. J gave up 7 bases and V 4 bases, and 9 bases lay outside the gene matches. The CDR3 DNA reads as TGTGCCAGCAGTTTTTCCCGACAGGGTGGTGGCTACACCTTC. Residues: CASSFSRQGGGYTF.

The CDR3 bases are TGCAGCGCCCTCTCGCCGCTAGCGGGTAAGCAGTATTTT. It translates to CSALSPLAGKQYF. This chain connects TRBV29-1 to TRBJ2-3; 8 bases line up with TRBD2. Per the germline V gene, CDR1 is SQVTM and CDR2 is ANQGSEA. The CDR3 sequence is 13 residues long. V shed 7 bases, J shed 11 bases, and the junction held 14 bases outside the gene matches.

The rearrangement uses TRBV9 and TRBJ2-5, with D maybe TRBD1 (5 bases). Germline V gives CDR1 SGDLS, CDR2 YYNGEE. V was trimmed by 0 bases and J by 2 bases, leaving 14 bases between them. The CDR3 has 16 amino acids. The CDR3 DNA follows: TGTGCCAGCAGCGTAGCGGGTTGGGGCAGACAAGAGACCCAGTACTTC. It specifies CASSVAGWGRQETQYF.

V and J are TRBV5-4 and TRBJ1-4; D is possibly TRBD1 (6 bases). The length of the CDR3 is 15 residues. Trimming removed 4 bases from V and 5 bases from J, with 15 bases in between. Germline V gives CDR1 SGHNT, CDR2 YYREEE (reference sequence). The CDR3 coding sequence is TGTGCCAGCAGCCCGACGACAGGTGGGAATGAAAAACTGTTTTTT. Protein product: CASSPTTGGNEKLFF.

The gene calls are TRBV19 and TRBJ1-4, with D perhaps TRBD1 (5 bases). CDR3 length: 15 amino acids. Trimming cost V 4 bases and J 8 bases, with 17 bases left between them. The germline CDR1 and CDR2 sequences are LNHDA and SQIVND (reference sequence). This chain's CDR3 is CASSTGRWGDEKLFF. CDR3 sequence (DNA): TGTGCCAGTAGTACCGGACGGTGGGGGGACGAAAAACTGTTTTTT. The full variable domain, its missing parts supplied by reference TRBV19 and TRBJ1-4, is DGGITQSPKYLFRKEGQNVTLSCEQNLNHDAMYWYRQDPGQGLRLIYYSQIVNDFQKGDIAEGYSVSREKKESFPLTVTSAQKNPTAFYLCASSTGRWGDEKLFFGSGTQLSVL.

V usage is TRBV27 and J usage is TRBJ1-2, with D perhaps TRBD1 (6 bases). The CDR3 contains 16 residues. CDR1 is MNHEY and CDR2 is SMNVEV in the germline V gene (reference sequence). Trimming cost V 5 bases and J 8 bases, with 24 bases left between them. Here the CDR3 reads CASSHRLGTTNGGYTF. DNA of the CDR3: TGTGCCAGCAGTCACCGCCTTGGGACAACCAATGGCGGCTACACCTTC.

The rearrangement uses TRBV6-5 and TRBJ1-5; D unclear. Germline-derived CDR1 and CDR2 are MNHEY and SVGAGI. Trimming took 6 bases from V and 2 from J, leaving 11 bases between them. This CDR3 region has 14 residues. CDR3 coding DNA: TGTGCCAGCAGCGCCGGCCAGGGCAATCAGCCCCAGCATTTT. Its protein product is CASSAGQGNQPQHF.

This clone was seen just once. The genes are TRBV5-1 and TRBJ1-4; D is possibly TRBD1 (6 bases). V was pared by 1 base and J by 7 bases, with 14 bases between. The CDR3 totals 15 residues. The germline gives CDR1 SGHRS, CDR2 YFSETQ. The DNA of the CDR3 is TGCGCCAGCAGCTTGACAGGGCTGACTGGTGAAAAACTGTTTTTT. It is translated as CASSLTGLTGEKLFF.

The V and J genes are TRBV18 and TRBJ1-2; 8 bases agree with TRBD1. V was clipped by 3 bases and J by 4 bases; unmatched bases: 7. The V gene's germline CDR1 is KGHSH and CDR2 LQKENI. The CDR3 runs 15 residues. CDR3 protein: CASSPRGTGFYGYTF. The DNA for the CDR3 is TGTGCCAGCTCACCCAGGGGGACAGGCTTCTATGGCTACACCTTC.

The chain carries TRBV5-4 and TRBJ2-7, with 8 bases matching TRBD1. The ends lost 3 bases at V and 3 bases at J; junction bases unmatched: 8. The CDR3 has 15 amino acids. Looked up from germline, CDR1 is SGHNT and CDR2 is YYREEE (reference sequence). The CDR3 DNA reads TGTGCCAGCAGCTCCTCGGGACAGGCCCACTACGAGCAGTACTTC. Protein product: CASSSSGQAHYEQYF.

About this clone: At one of its ends the junction is not consistent with the germline gene, which may arise from a read error. The rearrangement uses TRBV3-1 (or the pseudogene TRBV3-2) and TRBJ1-1, with D possibly being TRBD1 (5 bases). Germline V gene sequence: CDR1 LGHDT, CDR2 YNNKEL (reference sequence). The CDR3 consists of 13 residues. CDR3 residues: CASSHNLDTEAFF. CDR3 nucleotides: TGTGCCAGCAGCCATAATTTGGACACCGAAGCTTTCTTT.

V gene TRBV29-1 combines with J gene TRBJ2-1; no clear D. The germline CDR1 and CDR2 sequences are SQVTM and ANQGSEA. The ends were cut back, 3 bases at V and 3 bases at J, with 6 bases in the middle. This CDR3 is 12 amino acids long. The CDR3 protein is CSVEVHYNEQFF. As DNA, the CDR3 is TGCAGCGTTGAGGTACACTACAATGAGCAGTTCTTC.

This chain joins TRBV30 and TRBJ1-5; D gene uncertain. V gave up 3 bases and J gave up 5 bases, with 11 bases separating them. Germline V gene lookup returns CDR1 GTSNPN and CDR2 SVGIG (reference sequence). The CDR3 length is 13 residues. The CDR3 spells CAWSGERDQPQHF. CDR3 DNA: TGTGCCTGGAGCGGGGAGAGAGATCAGCCCCAGCATTTT.

This chain joins TRBV5-1 and TRBJ2-7, with a weak D call TRBD2 (7 bases). In germline, CDR1 is SGHRS, CDR2 YFSETQ. Trimming took 0 bases from V and 5 from J, leaving 15 bases between them. The CDR3 totals 15 residues. This chain's CDR3 is CASSLVGGDKNEQYF. The DNA for the CDR3 is TGCGCCAGCAGCTTGGTGGGAGGGGACAAGAACGAGCAGTACTTC. The entire variable domain, with the rest obtained from reference TRBV5-1 and TRBJ2-7, is as follows: KAGVTQTPRYLIKTRGQQVTLSCSPISGHRSVSWYQQTPGQGLQFLFEYFSETQRNKGNFPGRFSGRQFSNSRSEMNVSTLELGDSALYLCASSLVGGDKNEQYFGPGTRLTVT.

The chain combines TRBV10-1 with TRBJ1-6; 8 nucleotides line up with TRBD1. Trimming at V came to 9 bases and at J to 9 bases, leaving 4 bases not matched to a gene. The length of the CDR3 is 12 residues. The germline V gene has CDR1 WNHNN and CDR2 SYGVQD (reference sequence). CDR3 bases: TGCGCCAGTCAGGGGGCTAGTTCACCCCTCCACTTT. This sequence encodes CASQGASSPLHF.

V usage is TRBV2 and J usage is TRBJ1-6; the match to TRBD1 covers 9 bases. Trimming at V came to 7 bases and at J to 7 bases, leaving 8 bases not matched to a gene. The CDR3 runs 15 residues. CDR1 is SNHLY, CDR2 FYNNEI, per germline. The CDR3: CASNPQGARNSPLHF. The CDR3 DNA reads TGTGCCAGCAACCCACAGGGGGCGCGGAATTCACCCCTCCACTTT.

This clone appeared a single time. This chain uses TRBV7-3 with TRBJ2-3, with D perhaps matching TRBD2 (6 bases). The V gene lost 5 bases and the J gene lost 3 bases, with 12 bases spanning the gap. Germline CDR1 is SGHTA and CDR2 is FQGTGA. The CDR3 totals 14 residues. The CDR3 here is CASSPGLQTDTQYF. The CDR3 DNA sequence: TGTGCCAGCAGCCCGGGACTCCAAACAGATACGCAGTATTTT.

The chain has TRBV6-2 or TRBV6-3 and TRBJ2-5; tentative D call: TRBD1 (5 bases). V lost 3 bases and J 5 bases, leaving 13 bases between the germline ends. Germline loops: CDR1 MNHEY, CDR2 SVGEGT. The length of the CDR3 is 14 residues. The CDR3 spells CASSYWQGEETQYF. The CDR3 DNA sequence: TGTGCCAGCAGTTATTGGCAGGGTGAGGAGACCCAGTACTTC.

The gene calls are TRBV4-3 and TRBJ1-2, with TRBD1 matching 8 bases. The V gene end was trimmed by 4 bases and the J gene end by 4 bases; junction bases not matched to a gene: 8. CDR3 length: 15 amino acids. From germline, CDR1 is LGHNA and CDR2 YSLEER. The CDR3 protein is CASSLLLGTGYGYTF. The CDR3 nucleotides read TGCGCCAGCAGCCTCCTACTAGGGACAGGCTATGGCTACACCTTC.

The chain uses TRBV27 and TRBJ2-7; tentative D call: TRBD2 (5 bases). Germline V gene data show CDR1 as MNHEY and CDR2 as SMNVEV (reference sequence). V was trimmed by 5 bases and J by 0 bases, leaving 11 bases between them. This CDR3 is built from 14 residues. The CDR3: CASSPSGDSYEQYF. The CDR3 region has the DNA TGTGCCAGCAGTCCCTCCGGGGACTCCTACGAGCAGTACTTC.

The V gene is TRBV6-6, the J gene TRBJ1-1, with TRBD1 identical over 11 bases. Looked up from germline, CDR1 is MNHNY and CDR2 is SVGAGI (reference sequence). Trimming at V came to 5 bases and at J to 4 bases, leaving 6 bases not matched to a gene. There are 15 residues in the CDR3. CDR3: CASSVGTGGVTEAFF. The CDR3 region has the DNA TGTGCCAGCAGTGTGGGGACAGGGGGAGTCACTGAAGCTTTCTTT.

The chain has TRBV10-3 and TRBJ1-2, with 8 bases identical to TRBD1. CDR1 ENHRY and CDR2 SYGVKD come from the germline V gene. V dropped 4 bases and J dropped 8; count of bases not matched to a gene: 9. The CDR3 is 14 residues long. Here the CDR3 reads CAISAGGASQGYTF. CDR3 in DNA: TGTGCCATCAGTGCAGGGGGCGCGTCGCAAGGCTACACCTTC.